The next 18 T cell receptor beta chains were all read from a single sample in a study of OX40 agonist ivuxolimab in advanced cancers. The library came from the immunoSEQ multiplex PCR assay. TCRdb mirrors the immuneACCESS table, restricted to in-frame sequences. Some clones are absent from its copies; in checked studies, under half trace to an unresolved V gene, and the reason for the others is unknown. The sample table lists some 60,000 clones, 70% to 90% of them with a count of one. The biggest ten clones account for about 3.9% of the sample. Specimen: CD4+ or CD8+ T cells sorted from blood, collected in a trial of the OX40 agonist ivuxolimab. These receptors came from an adult with an advanced solid tumor such as melanoma, head and neck, liver or kidney cancer.

This chain uses TRBV4-2 with TRBJ1-2; 7 nucleotides agree with TRBD1. There are 13 residues in the CDR3. V lost 5 bases and J lost 2; bases outside the gene matches: 2. Germline V gene data show CDR1 as LGHNA and CDR2 as YNFKEQ. The CDR3 coding sequence is TGTGCCAGCAGCTCGGGACAGAACTATGGCTACACCTTC. Residues: CASSSGQNYGYTF.

A remark on this clone: One junction end does not reproduce the germline sequence, and a read error may be involved. J is TRBJ1-4 and V is TRBV12-5; D is perhaps TRBD1 (5 bases). Germline lookup yields CDR1 LGHNT and CDR2 FRNRAP. The CDR3 contains 14 residues. The CDR3 bases are TGTGCTAGTGGGCATCAGGGCACTATTGAAAAACTGTTTTTT. Translated, it gives CASGHQGTIEKLFF.

The chain is built from TRBV25-1 and TRBJ1-2, with D hard to call. The V gene lost 8 bases and the J gene lost 4 bases, with 17 bases spanning the gap. The CDR3 has 14 residues. Germline values: CDR1 MGHDK, CDR2 SYGVNS. The CDR3 reads CASETAGQSYGYTF. The CDR3 coding sequence is TGTGCCAGCGAGACGGCAGGCCAGAGCTATGGCTACACCTTC.

This chain joins TRBV19 and TRBJ1-1; D ambiguous. The CDR3 sequence is 14 residues long. The V end lost 5 bases, the J end lost 4 bases, and 14 bases lay between the germline ends. CDR1 is LNHDA, CDR2 SQIVND, per germline (reference sequence). The CDR3 DNA reads TGTGCCAGTAGTCCAGTGGTGAGTAGCACTGAAGCTTTCTTT. It yields the protein CASSPVVSSTEAFF.

The chain employs TRBV18 and TRBJ2-5; D not resolved. In germline, CDR1 is KGHSH, CDR2 LQKENI. Trimming left V 2 bases short and J 7 bases short, with 17 bases between. The CDR3 is 15 amino acids. The CDR3 DNA sequence: TGTGCCAGCTCACCAGTGTGGTCGGCTGACGGGACCCAGTACTTC. Amino acid sequence: CASSPVWSADGTQYF.

The chain employs TRBV27 and TRBJ1-6; weak D call: TRBD1 (5 bases). The CDR3 has 16 amino acids. Trimming stripped 5 bases from V and 4 bases from J, with 15 bases between. In germline, CDR1 is MNHEY, CDR2 SMNVEV (reference sequence). CDR3 nucleotide sequence: TGTGCCAGCAGTGAGAGGGGACCACTTTATAATTCACCCCTCCACTTT. It yields the protein CASSERGPLYNSPLHF.

This chain joins TRBV7-9 and TRBJ1-6; the D gene is possibly TRBD1 (6 bases). CDR1 SEHNR and CDR2 FQNEAQ come from the germline V gene (reference sequence). There are 15 residues in the CDR3. V shed 1 base and J shed 8 bases, with 12 bases lying between them. The CDR3 here is CASSLGGTPHSPLHF. The CDR3 nucleotides read TGTGCCAGCAGCTTAGGAGGGACACCTCATTCACCCCTCCACTTT.

This chain connects TRBV7-9 to TRBJ1-2; D unclear. V lost 1 base and J lost 4, with 13 bases in between. CDR3 length: 15 amino acids. The V gene's germline CDR1 is SEHNR and CDR2 FQNEAQ (reference sequence). The CDR3 DNA is TGTGCCAGCAGCTTAGATCCGGCAGGCTTCTATGGCTACACCTTC. Its translation is CASSLDPAGFYGYTF.

The rearrangement uses TRBV19 and TRBJ1-2; unclear D gene. Deletions cut 7 bases from V and 4 bases from J, with 25 bases between. The CDR3 runs to 17 residues. Per the germline V gene, CDR1 is LNHDA and CDR2 is SQIVND (reference sequence). CDR3 region: CASNIRQDKSAFYGYTF. The DNA for the CDR3 is TGTGCCAGTAACATTCGACAAGACAAGTCGGCATTCTATGGCTACACCTTC. Using reference TRBV19 and TRBJ1-2 for the parts outside the CDR3, the full variable domain is DGGITQSPKYLFRKEGQNVTLSCEQNLNHDAMYWYRQDPGQGLRLIYYSQIVNDFQKGDIAEGYSVSREKKESFPLTVTSAQKNPTAFYLCASNIRQDKSAFYGYTFGSGTRLTVV.

CDR3 residues: CASSGRDQETQYF. CDR3 sequence (DNA): TGTGCCAGCAGCGGGCGAGACCAAGAGACCCAGTACTTC. The chain links TRBV5-4 to TRBJ2-5; D is unclear. V dropped 4 bases and J dropped 0 bases, with 7 bases sitting between them. The germline V gene has CDR1 SGHNT and CDR2 YYREEE (reference sequence). This CDR3 is 13 amino acids long.

This chain connects TRBV5-4 to TRBJ1-1; the match to TRBD1 covers 10 bases. Losses at the gene ends were 9 bases for V and 1 base for J; bases not matched to a gene: 9. The CDR3 covers 15 residues. Germline V gene sequence: CDR1 SGHNT, CDR2 YYREEE (reference sequence). This CDR3 is CATHRDRGGNTEAFF. The CDR3 nucleotides read TGTGCCACCCACCGGGACAGGGGAGGGAACACTGAAGCTTTCTTT.

The chain employs TRBV19 and TRBJ1-1; TRBD1 is a possible D gene (5 bases). The CDR3 consists of 14 residues. V lost 5 bases to trimming and J lost 1 base, with 11 bases between them. Germline V gene sequence: CDR1 LNHDA, CDR2 SQIVND (reference sequence). In nucleotides, the CDR3 is TGTGCCAGTAGTCCGACAGTTACGAACACTGAAGCTTTCTTT. The encoded protein is CASSPTVTNTEAFF.

The chain couples TRBV7-8 to TRBJ1-5; D may be TRBD1 (5 bases). CDR1 and CDR2 (germline): SGHVS, FQNEAQ. The V gene lost 8 bases and the J gene lost 7 bases, with 15 bases spanning the gap. The CDR3 covers 13 residues. The CDR3 DNA reads as TGTGCCAGCGGCGGGGGTAACGGCCAGCCCCAGCATTTT. Amino acids: CASGGGNGQPQHF.

V is TRBV28 and J is TRBJ1-5; the D is unclear. CDR3 length: 13 residues. V was trimmed by 6 bases and J by 3 bases, leaving 9 bases between them. Germline V lookup: CDR1 MDHEN, CDR2 SYDVKM. CDR3 bases: TGTGCCAGCAGCCTATCGTACAATCAGCCCCAGCATTTT. Protein sequence: CASSLSYNQPQHF.

This rearrangement joins TRBV30 to TRBJ1-5; unclear D gene. The CDR3 spans 13 residues. Germline V CDR1 and CDR2: GTSNPN, SVGIG (reference sequence). Trimming left V 0 bases short and J 4 bases short, with 7 bases between. The DNA for the CDR3 is TGTGCCTGGAGTGTAGGCTCGAATCAGCCCCAGCATTTT. It yields the protein CAWSVGSNQPQHF. The full variable domain, its missing parts supplied by reference TRBV30 and TRBJ1-5, is SQTIHQWPATLVQPVGSPLSLECTVEGTSNPNLYWYRQAAGRGLQLLFYSVGIGQISSEVPQNLSASRPQDRQFILSSKKLLLSDSGFYLCAWSVGSNQPQHFGDGTRLSIL.

The chain combines TRBV19 with TRBJ1-5; D is possibly TRBD1 (5 bases). Trimming pared 6 bases from V and 1 base from J, leaving 16 bases between. This CDR3 is 16 amino acids long. Germline lookup yields CDR1 LNHDA and CDR2 SQIVND (reference sequence). CDR3 amino acids: CASRVRVGSSNQPQHF. The CDR3 DNA reads TGTGCCAGTAGGGTCAGGGTGGGGTCAAGCAATCAGCCCCAGCATTTT.

The chain couples TRBV4-1 to TRBJ1-2; TRBD1 might be the D (6 bases). Trimming stripped 3 bases from V and 4 bases from J, with 15 bases between. This CDR3 has 15 amino acids. Germline V CDR1 and CDR2: MGHRA, YSYEKL. CDR3 nucleotide sequence: TGCGCCAGCAGCCAGGGGGGGCGCGGGTTCTATGGCTACACCTTC. This gives the protein CASSQGGRGFYGYTF.

The chain recombines TRBV5-1 with TRBJ2-5; TRBD1 aligns across 7 bases. This CDR3 has 14 amino acids. Germline CDR1 and CDR2: SGHRS and YFSETQ. Losses at the gene ends were 4 bases for V and 1 base for J; bases not matched to a gene: 4. CDR3 protein: CASSTGTVQETQYF. The CDR3, as DNA: TGCGCCAGCAGCACCGGGACAGTCCAAGAGACCCAGTACTTC.